The clone carrying this T cell receptor beta chain has a handful of counts. The antigen is undetermined. TCRdb processed the 5' RACE reads anew with MiXCR; each CDR3 protein has one entry. Of hundreds of thousands of distinct CDR3 sequences in the sample, roughly 17% were seen once. V lost 4 bases and J 6 bases, leaving 12 bases between the germline ends. This CDR3 comprises 12 residues. In germline, CDR1 is DFQATT, CDR2 SNEGSKA (reference sequence). The data derive from a study of CD8 T cells in ankylosing spondylitis. Broader study findings: Apparently characteristic of ankylosing spondylitis blood was a TCR beta motif (under ten highly homologous variants).

Sequencing was done on a sample of blood, either unsorted or a sorted T cell fraction (not recorded which). The source of this sequence is a male donor with ankylosing spondylitis. The chain employs TRBV20-1 and TRBJ1-1; no clear D gene. CDR3 in DNA: TGCAGTGCTACCGCGCCCAGGCCTGAAGCTTTCTTT. Translating gives CSATAPRPEAFF.